The subject of this entry is one TCR beta chain. As processed by the authors: Reference gene primer amplification yielded estimated nucleated cell counts. Libraries were prepared by immunoSEQ multiplex PCR; TCRdb keeps only in-frame clonotypes and omits some of them. V and J calls plus clone size are reproduced from that table; the DNA served to infer D and trimming. The table records about 200,000 clones, more than 65% of them present only once. This sample stems from a study of blood T cell repertoires in COVID-19. The wider study: PBMCs, B-cell-depleted T cells, or T cells provided the cDNA or gDNA that made up the material.

V shed 3 bases and J 2 bases; nucleotides not matched to a gene: 12. CDR1 is SGHTA and CDR2 is FQGNSA in the germline V gene. The CDR3 covers 17 residues. Participants reported their clinical history, and cohort assignment relied on those reports. The clonotype comes from a man aged 35 to 55 who had recovered from COVID-19. V is TRBV7-2 and J is TRBJ1-2, with TRBD1 matching 7 bases. The source material was PBMCs or T cells enriched from blood (not recorded which). The CDR3 loop is CASSFLNRGLLNYGYTF. The CDR3 DNA follows: TGTGCCAGCAGCTTCCTTAACAGGGGCTTATTAAACTATGGCTACACCTTC. Supplemented by reference TRBV7-2 and TRBJ1-2, the full variable domain reads GAGVSQSPSNKVTEKGKDVELRCDPISGHTALYWYRQSLGQGLEFLIYFQGNSAPDKSGLPSDRFSAERTGGSVSTLTIQRTQQEDSAVYLCASSFLNRGLLNYGYTFGSGTRLTVV.